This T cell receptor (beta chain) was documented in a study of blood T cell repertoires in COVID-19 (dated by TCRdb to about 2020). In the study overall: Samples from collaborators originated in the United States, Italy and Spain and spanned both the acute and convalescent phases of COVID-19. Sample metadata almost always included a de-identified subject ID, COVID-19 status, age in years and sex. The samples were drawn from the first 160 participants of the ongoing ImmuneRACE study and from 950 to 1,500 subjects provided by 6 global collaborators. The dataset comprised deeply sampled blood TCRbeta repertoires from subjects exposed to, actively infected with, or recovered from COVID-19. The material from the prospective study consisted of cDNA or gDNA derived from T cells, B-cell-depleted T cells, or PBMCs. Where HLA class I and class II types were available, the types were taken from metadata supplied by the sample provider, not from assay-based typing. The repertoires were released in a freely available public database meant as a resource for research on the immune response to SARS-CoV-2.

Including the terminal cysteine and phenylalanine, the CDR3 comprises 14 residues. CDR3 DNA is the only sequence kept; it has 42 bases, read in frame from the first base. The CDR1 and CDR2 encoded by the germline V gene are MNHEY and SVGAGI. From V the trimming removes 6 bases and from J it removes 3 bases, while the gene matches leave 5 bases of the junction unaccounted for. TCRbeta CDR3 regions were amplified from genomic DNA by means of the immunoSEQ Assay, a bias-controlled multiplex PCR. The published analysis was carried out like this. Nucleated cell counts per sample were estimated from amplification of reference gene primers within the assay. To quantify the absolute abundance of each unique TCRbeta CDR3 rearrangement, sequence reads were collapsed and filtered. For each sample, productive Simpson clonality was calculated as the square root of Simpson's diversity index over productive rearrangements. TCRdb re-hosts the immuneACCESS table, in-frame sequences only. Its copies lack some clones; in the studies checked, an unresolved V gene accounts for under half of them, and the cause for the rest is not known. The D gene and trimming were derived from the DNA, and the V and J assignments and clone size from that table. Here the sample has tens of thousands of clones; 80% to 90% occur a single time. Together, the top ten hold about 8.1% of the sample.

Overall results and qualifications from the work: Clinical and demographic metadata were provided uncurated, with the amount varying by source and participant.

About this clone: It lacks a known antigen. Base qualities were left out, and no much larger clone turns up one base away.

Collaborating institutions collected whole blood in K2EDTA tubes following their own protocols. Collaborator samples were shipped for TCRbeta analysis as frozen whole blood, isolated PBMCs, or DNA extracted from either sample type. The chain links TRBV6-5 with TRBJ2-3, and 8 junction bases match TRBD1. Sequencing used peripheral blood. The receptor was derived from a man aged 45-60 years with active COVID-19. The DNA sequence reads TGTGCCAGCAGCGTACAGGGGGAAACAGATACGCAGTATTTT. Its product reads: CASSVQGETDTQYF.